These 8 T cell receptor beta chains were sequenced from one sample in a study of immune characterization of retroperitoneal liposarcoma. From the PCR reads, TCRdb called clonotypes with MiXCR, one entry per CDR3 protein. The sample consists of 4,000 to 4,500 distinct CDR3 sequences, 30% of them appearing once. Sequencing used blood. These receptors came from a female donor with retroperitoneal liposarcoma.

This clonotype is categorized as medium-sized. This rearrangement joins TRBV6-1 to TRBJ2-1; 7 bases agree with TRBD1. Judging by the DNA end, TRBJ2-7 fits better; the J call may be wrong. CDR3 size: 13 residues. Germline CDR1 and CDR2: MNHNS and SASEGT. The DNA of the CDR3 is TGTGCCAGCAGCCGGACAGGTCCCTACGAGCAGTACTTC. This sequence encodes CASSRTGPYEQYF.

A note on this clonotype: A much larger clone differs from this one at a single base, so this may be a read error. This rearrangement joins TRBV12-3 or TRBV12-4 to TRBJ2-5; D unclear. Matching the DNA end better, TRBJ2-7 makes the J call doubtful. The CDR3 extends over 18 amino acids. CDR3 residues: CASSLGRPGTLPLYEQYF. Here the CDR3 DNA reads TGTGCCAGCAGTTTAGGACGGCCGGGTACACTCCCCCTCTACGAGCAGTACTTC.

The chain uses TRBV6-6 and TRBJ2-3, with TRBD2 matching over 8 bases. This CDR3 is built from 15 residues. V lost 7 bases and J lost 3; bases outside the gene matches: 9. Germline V lookup: CDR1 MNHNY, CDR2 SVGAGI (reference sequence). CDR3: CASTSSGSLTDTQYF. For the CDR3, the DNA is TGTGCCAGCACTTCTAGCGGGTCTCTGACAGATACGCAGTATTTT.

The rearrangement links TRBV6-1 to TRBJ1-1; no reliable D call. The V end lost 5 bases, the J end lost 3 bases, and 10 bases lay between the germline ends. The CDR3 runs 13 residues. Germline V gene data show CDR1 as MNHNS and CDR2 as SASEGT. The CDR3 reads CASSFRLDTEAFF. The DNA for the CDR3 is TGTGCCAGCAGTTTCCGGTTGGACACTGAAGCTTTCTTT.

This chain's CDR3 is CASSLGESGANVLTF. In nucleotides, the CDR3 is TGTGCCAGCAGCTTAGGAGAATCTGGGGCCAACGTCCTGACTTTC. V is TRBV11-3 and J is TRBJ2-6; D uncertain. V was clipped by 1 base and J by 1 base, with 5 bases between them. The length of the CDR3 is 15 residues. CDR1 SGHNT and CDR2 YENEEA come from the germline V gene.

The chain employs TRBV7-2 and TRBJ1-5; 7 bases map to TRBD1. The germline gives CDR1 SGHTA, CDR2 FQGNSA. J was trimmed by 4 bases and V by 4 bases; bases with no gene match: 7. The CDR3 runs 15 residues. CDR3 amino acids: CASSYTGDRNQPQHF. The CDR3 DNA follows: TGTGCCAGCAGCTATACAGGGGATCGGAATCAGCCCCAGCATTTT. Looking up the rest from reference TRBV7-2 and TRBJ1-5 gives the full variable domain: GAGVSQSPSNKVTEKGKDVELRCDPISGHTALYWYRQSLGQGLEFLIYFQGNSAPDKSGLPSDRFSAERTGGSVSTLTIQRTQQEDSAVYLCASSYTGDRNQPQHFGDGTRLSIL.

This clonotype is large (0.1 to 1%). The chain uses TRBV27 and TRBJ2-7, with D perhaps given as TRBD1 or TRBD2 (6 bases each). Germline V gene lookup returns CDR1 MNHEY and CDR2 SMNVEV (reference sequence). The CDR3 extends over 15 amino acids. The V end was cut by 4 bases, the J end by 3 bases, with 16 bases between. The CDR3 region has the DNA TGTGCCAGCAGTTGGGGGGCTCCCAAGTACTACGAGCAGTACTTC. Encoded protein: CASSWGAPKYYEQYF.

This clonotype occurred a few times. The rearrangement uses TRBV7-6 and TRBJ2-1; no reliable D call. Trimming left V 4 bases short and J 9 bases short, with 7 bases between. Germline V CDR1 and CDR2: SGHVS, FNYEAQ. The CDR3 has 11 amino acids. CDR3 nucleotide sequence: TGTGCCAGCAGCTCAGGTATTGAGCAGTTCTTC. Its translation is CASSSGIEQFF.